This record looks at one T cell receptor (beta chain) sequence and its context. Its antigen is unknown. This sample was included in a study of CXCR3-negative and CXCR3-positive naive CD8 T cells (dated 2019 in TCRdb). The study in broad terms: In total, some 140 million TRB reads were obtained, or roughly 1.5 +/- 0.3 million reads per library. Diversity and physicochemical repertoire analyses were performed on about a dozen donors pooled from two independent experiments. The TRBV-TRBJ cluster analysis covered naive subsets from roughly 5 donors and memory cells from 3 donors. Beyond this particular receptor, the publication reports: Comparably high repertoire diversity was found in both naive subsets, whereas much lower repertoire diversity was found in memory CD8+ T cells. TRBV-TRBJ usage was similar between naive CXCR3-negative and CXCR3-positive cells from the same donor, while memory cells showed distinct patterns. Because surface CD5, which is linked to self-reactivity in mice, was comparable between the naive subsets, TCR interaction strength was also inferred from the physicochemical properties of TRB CDR3s. Freshly isolated PBMCs were used for most assays because CXCR3 expression went down partially after cryopreservation.

Sequencer: NextSeq 550. The Human TCR Profiling Kit (MiLaboratory) was used to prepare UMI-labeled 5' RACE TRB cDNA libraries. cDNA synthesis used the entire amount of extracted RNA, and PCR amplification then used the entire amount of cDNA produced. The libraries were made side by side, with each library going through the same number of PCR cycles. From the authors' description of their analysis: MIGEC and MiXCR extracted about 50,000 +/- 10,000 unique UMI-labeled TRB cDNA molecules per library, requiring at least two reads per UMI. On average, approximately 40,000 +/- 10,000 functional in-frame TRB CDR3 nucleotide clonotypes lacking stop codons were found per library. Diversity metrics, including normalized Shannon-Wiener and Chao1, were computed in VDJtools after downsampling to 5000 UMI-labeled TRB molecules per sample. For the central five CDR3 residues, VDJtools calculated physicochemical properties weighted by clonotype size, namely interaction energy, strength, volume and Kidera factor 4. One entry per CDR3 protein sequence results from the TCRdb reprocessing of the reads, with DNA left out. Clone size and V and J calls follow TCRdb, not the original study. The record for this sample contains 45,000 to 70,000 distinct CDR3 sequences. About 25% of the sample lies in the top ten.

Each CD8+ T cell subset was flow-sorted in triplicate, with roughly 310,000 cells per subset placed directly into RLT lysis buffer. Peripheral blood mononuclear cells were isolated from buffy coats by standard density gradient centrifugation. An RNeasy Mini Kit was used to extract total RNA from the sorted cells. Including cysteine and phenylalanine, the CDR3 has 19 amino acids. No DNA appears here. Sequences SGHTA (CDR1) and FQGNSA (CDR2) are obtained from the germline V gene. The receptor chain draws on TRBV7-2 and TRBJ1-1; TCRdb lists TRBD1, though no DNA is available to test this call. The TCR was taken from a human donor in good health. Some clones in this sample may be carry-over from other donors' samples. Sequenced input: memory CD8+ T cells from blood. The sample's cell subset or site label is to be understood as: conventional CD8+ memory T cells (TMEM), sorted as controls. The CDR3 has the sequence CASSLRGADLWGLVSEAFF.